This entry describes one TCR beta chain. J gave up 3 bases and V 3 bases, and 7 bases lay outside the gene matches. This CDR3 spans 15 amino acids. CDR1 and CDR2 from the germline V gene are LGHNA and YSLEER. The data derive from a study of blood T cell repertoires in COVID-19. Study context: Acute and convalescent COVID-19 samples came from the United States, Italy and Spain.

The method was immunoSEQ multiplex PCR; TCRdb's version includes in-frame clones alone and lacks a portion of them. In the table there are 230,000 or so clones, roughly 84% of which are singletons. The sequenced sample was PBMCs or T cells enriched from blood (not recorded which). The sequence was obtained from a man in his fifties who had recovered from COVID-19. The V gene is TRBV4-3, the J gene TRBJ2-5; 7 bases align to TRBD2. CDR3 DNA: TGCGCCAGCAGCCATGGCGGGAGCGGGAAAGAGACCCAGTACTTC. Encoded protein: CASSHGGSGKETQYF.